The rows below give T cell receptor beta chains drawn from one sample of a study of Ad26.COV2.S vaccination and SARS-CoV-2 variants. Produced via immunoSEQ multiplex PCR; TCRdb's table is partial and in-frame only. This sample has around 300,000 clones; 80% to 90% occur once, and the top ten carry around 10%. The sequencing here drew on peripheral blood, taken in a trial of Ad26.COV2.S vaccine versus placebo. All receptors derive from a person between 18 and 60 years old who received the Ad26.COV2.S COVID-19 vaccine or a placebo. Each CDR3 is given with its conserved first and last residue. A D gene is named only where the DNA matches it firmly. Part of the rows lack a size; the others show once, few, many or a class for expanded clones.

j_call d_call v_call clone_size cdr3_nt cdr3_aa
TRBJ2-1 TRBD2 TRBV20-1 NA TGCAGTGCTAGTGGATCTCTACGGGGGGGCGACTATGAGCAGTTCTTC CSASGSLRGGDYEQFF
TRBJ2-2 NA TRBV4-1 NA TGCGCCAGCAGCCCAGACCCCGCCCAGCCTTCTAACACCGGGGAGCTGTTTTTT CASSPDPAQPSNTGELFF
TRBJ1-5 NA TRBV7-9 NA TGTGCCAGCAGCCCAGGCGGAGGGGATCGGGCATATAGCAATCAGCCCCAGCATTTT CASSPGGGDRAYSNQPQHF
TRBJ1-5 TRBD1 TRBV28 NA TGTGCCAGCAGACAGGGGTCAAACAATCAGCCCCAGCATTTT CASRQGSNNQPQHF
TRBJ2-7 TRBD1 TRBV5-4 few TGTGCCAGCAGCTTGTCTCCAGGGGGCTCGGACGAGCAGTACTTC CASSLSPGGSDEQYF
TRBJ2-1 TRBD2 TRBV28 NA TGTGCCAGCAGCCCCCCCGGGACTAGCATCATATCGAATGAGCAGTTCTTC CASSPPGTSIISNEQFF
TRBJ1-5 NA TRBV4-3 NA TGCGCCAGCAGCCAAGTACCGCGGGAACGAGGCGGGAATCAGCCCCAGCATTTT CASSQVPRERGGNQPQHF
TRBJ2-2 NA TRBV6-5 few TGTGCCAGCATCGGCACAGGCACCGGGGAGCTGTTTTTT CASIGTGTGELFF
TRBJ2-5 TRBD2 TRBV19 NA TGTGCCAGTAGTAGGGGACTAGCGGGGAGTAGGGAGACCCAGTACTTC CASSRGLAGSRETQYF
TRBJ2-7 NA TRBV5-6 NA TGTGCCAGCAGCCACAGCTCCTACGAGCAGTACTTC CASSHSSYEQYF
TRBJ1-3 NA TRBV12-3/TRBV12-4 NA TGTGCCAGCAGTCAAACACAGGGTAACACCATATATTTT CASSQTQGNTIYF
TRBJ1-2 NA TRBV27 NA TGTGCCAGCAGCCAGCTTGATACGACAGCTCACTATGGCTACACCTTC CASSQLDTTAHYGYTF
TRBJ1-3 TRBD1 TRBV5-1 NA TGCGCCAGCAGCTCGCGGACAGGGTCCTCTGGAAACACCATATATTTT CASSSRTGSSGNTIYF
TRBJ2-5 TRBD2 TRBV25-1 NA TGTGCCAGCAGAAGACTAGCGGGGGGGCAAGAGACCCAGTACTTC CASRRLAGGQETQYF
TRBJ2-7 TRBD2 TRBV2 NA TGTGCCAGCAGTGTGGTCGGGAGGGAGTCCTACGAGCAGTACTTC CASSVVGRESYEQYF
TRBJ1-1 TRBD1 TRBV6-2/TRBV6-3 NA TGTGCCAGCAGTACAGGGGGCGCGGGGGACTCTGAAGCTTTCTTT CASSTGGAGDSEAFF
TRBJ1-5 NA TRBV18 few TGTGCCAGCTCACCACGAGAAGGGTTTCAGCCCCAGCATTTT CASSPREGFQPQHF
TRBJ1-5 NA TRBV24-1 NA TGTGCCACCAGTGATCCTAATCGCAATCAGCCCCAGCATTTT CATSDPNRNQPQHF
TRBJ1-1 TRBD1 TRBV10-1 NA TGCGCCAGCAGCCCAGGGGGCCAAAACACTGAAGCTTTCTTT CASSPGGQNTEAFF
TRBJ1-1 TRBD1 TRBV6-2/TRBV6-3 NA TGTGCCAGCAGTCCCTTGGGACAGTCCGCGGCTTTCTTT CASSPLGQSAAFF
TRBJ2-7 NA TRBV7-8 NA TGTGCCAGCAGCCCCCAGAGGGTAATCTCCTACGAGCAGTACTTC CASSPQRVISYEQYF
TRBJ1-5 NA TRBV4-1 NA TGCGCCAGCAGCCAAGTCTACAGTGTAGGGCCCCAGCATTTT CASSQVYSVGPQHF
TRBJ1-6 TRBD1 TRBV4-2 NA TGTGCCAGCAGCCAAGATAATTTGTGGACAGGGGACTCACCCCTCCACTTT CASSQDNLWTGDSPLHF
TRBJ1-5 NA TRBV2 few TGTGCCAGCAGGGGAGAGGCTGCTCAGCCCCAGCATTTT CASRGEAAQPQHF
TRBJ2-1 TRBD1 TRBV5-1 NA TGCGCCAGCAGCCGCTTCTGGGACAGGACCTACAATGAGCAGTTCTTC CASSRFWDRTYNEQFF
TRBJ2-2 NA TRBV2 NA TGTGCCAGCACCAGGGGGGGCTCGAACTCCGGGGAGCTGTTTTTT CASTRGGSNSGELFF
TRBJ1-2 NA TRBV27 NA TGTGCCAGCAGTTTATTCCGGACAGCCTTGGGTGGCTACACCTTC CASSLFRTALGGYTF
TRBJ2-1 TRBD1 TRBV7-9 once TGTGCCAGCAGCTCCTACAGGGGGCCTTTCTACAATGAGCAGTTCTTC CASSSYRGPFYNEQFF
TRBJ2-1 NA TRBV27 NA TGTGCCAGCAGTCGTGAGGGCAGTCTCGGGAATGAGCAGTTCTTC CASSREGSLGNEQFF
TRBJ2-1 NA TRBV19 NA TGTGCCAGTAGTATCCTCGGTTCGGCTCAGGGAGCCTACAATGAGCAGTTCTTC CASSILGSAQGAYNEQFF
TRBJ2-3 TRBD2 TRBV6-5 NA TGTGCCAGCAGTTACAAAGCGGGGGCCACAGATACGCAGTATTTT CASSYKAGATDTQYF
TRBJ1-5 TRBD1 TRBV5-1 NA TGCGCCAGCAGCCGGGGGACAGGGGGCTTTCAGCCCCAGCATTTT CASSRGTGGFQPQHF
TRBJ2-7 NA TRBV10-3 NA TGTGCCATCAGGGACCCTCGGAAGATCTACGAGCAGTACTTC CAIRDPRKIYEQYF
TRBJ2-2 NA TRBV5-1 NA TGCGCCAGCAGCTTTCGTCAGGACAACACCGGGGAGCTGTTTTTT CASSFRQDNTGELFF
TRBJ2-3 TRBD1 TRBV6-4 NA TGTGCCAGCAGGGAACAGGGGAGCACAGATACGCAGTATTTT CASREQGSTDTQYF
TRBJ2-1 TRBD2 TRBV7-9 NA TGTGCCAGCAGCGCCCGACTAGCGGGAGTGGGGCGCACCTACAATGAGCAGTTCTTC CASSARLAGVGRTYNEQFF
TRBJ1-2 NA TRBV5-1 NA TGCGCCAGCAGCCCTTGGCCAGCGTATGGCTACACCTTC CASSPWPAYGYTF
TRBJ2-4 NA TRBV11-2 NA TGTGCCAGCACCCGGGCGGAGGGCGGAAACATTCAGTACTTC CASTRAEGGNIQYF
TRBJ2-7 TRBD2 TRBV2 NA TGTGCCAGCCAAACGGGGGGGAAGTACGAGCAGTACTTC CASQTGGKYEQYF
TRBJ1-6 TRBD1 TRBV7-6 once TGTGCCAGCGCTCCTGGGGCGACAGGGATCTATTCACCCCTCCACTTT CASAPGATGIYSPLHF